The source of this T cell receptor (beta chain) is a study of T cells in Graves' hyperthyroidism and ophthalmopathy. Study context: Peripheral blood was secured at the point of initial diagnosis, before any treatment.

Amplified TCR beta CDR3 regions derived from RNA transcripts. The HTBI set primed first-round TCR CDR3 RT-PCR. Each CDR3 protein is one row after TCRdb ran MiXCR on the multiplex PCR reads. The sample lists some 400,000 distinct CDR3 sequences; roughly 14% were seen once. Germline values: CDR1 SGHTA, CDR2 FQGNSA. This CDR3 region has 16 residues. V dropped 1 base and J dropped 7; count of bases not matched to a gene: 5. In patients aged 18 to 65, hyperthyroidism was newly diagnosed, with duration under 2 months. Pregnant or lactating patients were excluded, as were those with uncontrolled infection or other autoimmune disease. This clonotype was detected a few times. What it recognizes is unknown. Findings of the study overall: Among clonotypes expanded in thyroid above 0.001, most were also found in blood.

This TCR came from a man younger than 40 with Graves' hyperthyroidism that later progressed to Graves' ophthalmopathy. The chain recombines TRBV7-2 with TRBJ2-2, with TRBD2 matching over 11 bases. Sequencing used blood. The DNA of the CDR3 is TGTGCCAGCAGCTTAGTTAGCGGGGGGGCCAACGGGGAGCTGTTTTTT. It codes for CASSLVSGGANGELFF.